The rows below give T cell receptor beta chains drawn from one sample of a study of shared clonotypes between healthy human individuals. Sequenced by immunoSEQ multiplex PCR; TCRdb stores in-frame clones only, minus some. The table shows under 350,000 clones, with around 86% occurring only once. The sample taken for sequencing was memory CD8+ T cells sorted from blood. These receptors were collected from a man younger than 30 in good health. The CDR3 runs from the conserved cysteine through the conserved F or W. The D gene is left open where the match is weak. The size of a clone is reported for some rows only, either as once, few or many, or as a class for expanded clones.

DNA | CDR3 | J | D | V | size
TGTGCCAGCAGCGTTGATTCGCAGGGGCTAACAGATACGCAGTATTTT | CASSVDSQGLTDTQYF | TRBJ2-3 | - | TRBV9 | once
TGTGCCAGCAGTTCCCGCCCAGCGGGGGCCGATGAGCAGTTCTTC | CASSSRPAGADEQFF | TRBJ2-1 | TRBD2 | TRBV27 | -
TGTGCCGGGCGCCGCGGTTTAGCGGGAGGGGATGAGCAGTTCTTC | CAGRRGLAGGDEQFF | TRBJ2-1 | TRBD2 | TRBV30 | once
TGCGCCAGCAGAGCCAGACGGGAAGATAGCAATCAGCCCCAGCATTTT | CASRARREDSNQPQHF | TRBJ1-5 | - | TRBV10-2 | -
TGTGCCAGCCCGGGACAGGGGGCATCAGATACGCAGTATTTT | CASPGQGASDTQYF | TRBJ2-3 | TRBD1 | TRBV2 | -
TGTGCCAGCAGTTACGTATACGAGCAGTACTTC | CASSYVYEQYF | TRBJ2-7 | - | TRBV6-1 | -
TGTGCCAGCAGCTTACCTGTGACAGGGGGCGGCACCGGGGAGCTGTTTTTT | CASSLPVTGGGTGELFF | TRBJ2-2 | TRBD1 | TRBV7-6 | -
TGCGCCAGCAGCTTGAAGTCCCGTCACGGGCAGGGAAGTGACGAGCAGTACTTC | CASSLKSRHGQGSDEQYF | TRBJ2-7 | - | TRBV5-1 | -
TGTGCCAGCAGTGAATCCCCTCGTAGGTCCTACGAGCAGTACTTC | CASSESPRRSYEQYF | TRBJ2-7 | - | TRBV6-1 | -
TGCGCCAGCAGCCCACAGGGAAGCGGCAGCGGGGAGCTGTTTTTT | CASSPQGSGSGELFF | TRBJ2-2 | - | TRBV4-1 | -
TGTGCCAGCAGCCCACAGGGGGCCCAATTCTACGAGCAGTACTTC | CASSPQGAQFYEQYF | TRBJ2-7 | TRBD1 | TRBV7-9 | -
TGTGCCAGCAGCTCGAAGCTGGGGAGGGGACAGGGTATCTACGAGCAGTACTTC | CASSSKLGRGQGIYEQYF | TRBJ2-7 | TRBD1 | TRBV5-4 | -
TGCAGCGTTGAAGCCGGGACAGGGTCCCACGAGCAGTACTTC | CSVEAGTGSHEQYF | TRBJ2-7 | TRBD1 | TRBV29-1 | -
TGTGCCAGCAGGAAGGAGACAGATACGCAGTATTTT | CASRKETDTQYF | TRBJ2-3 | - | TRBV2 | -
TGTGCCAGCAGTGATGCTAGCGGGGGGCAAGCGACGGAGACCCAGTACTTC | CASSDASGGQATETQYF | TRBJ2-5 | TRBD2 | TRBV2 | -
TGCGCCAGCAGCCAAGCCGTAGCATACGAGCAGTACTTC | CASSQAVAYEQYF | TRBJ2-7 | - | TRBV4-3 | -
TGTGCCAGCAGGCTAAATGGGGCCAACGTCCTGACTTTC | CASRLNGANVLTF | TRBJ2-6 | - | TRBV11-2 | many
TGTGCCAGCAGCCGACTTCTAAGGGGGACGAAGACCCAGTACTTC | CASSRLLRGTKTQYF | TRBJ2-5 | - | TRBV6-5 | once
TGTGCCTGGAGTGTAGGTTTAGGGCCTAATGAAAAACTGTTTTTT | CAWSVGLGPNEKLFF | TRBJ1-4 | - | TRBV30 | -
TGTGCCAGCAGCTTAGGAGGCGGGGGGTCCTACGAGCAGTACTTC | CASSLGGGGSYEQYF | TRBJ2-7 | TRBD2 | TRBV13 | -
TGTGCTAGTGGGCCGGGACAGGTCTGGGAGCAGTACTTC | CASGPGQVWEQYF | TRBJ2-7 | TRBD1 | TRBV12-5 | -
TGTGCCAGCAGCCACTCGGTTAGGACCTACGAGCAGTACTTC | CASSHSVRTYEQYF | TRBJ2-7 | - | TRBV9 | -
TGTGCCAGCAGTGGGGTTAGCAGTCAAGAGACCCAGTACTTC | CASSGVSSQETQYF | TRBJ2-5 | - | TRBV2 | once
TGTGCCAGCAGGATCGGACGGAACTACGAGCAGTACTTC | CASRIGRNYEQYF | TRBJ2-7 | - | TRBV2 | -
TGTGCCAGCAGTCACACAGGGTTTTACGAGCAGTACTTC | CASSHTGFYEQYF | TRBJ2-7 | - | TRBV5-5 | -